This T cell receptor (beta chain) was recovered during a study of technical replicates of blood from a handful of donors. Assay used: immunoSEQ multiplex PCR; TCRdb lists only in-frame clones, some missing. The sample yields tens of thousands of clones, over 95% seen once. The CDR3 length is 16 residues. Germline CDR1 is LGHNA and CDR2 is YNFKEQ. V dropped 4 bases and J dropped 0; count of bases not matched to a gene: 7. The sequence came from a human donor in good health. The V and J genes are TRBV4-2 and TRBJ1-2; 8 positions match TRBD1. The sequenced material came from T cells isolated from PBMCs. The CDR3 nucleotides read TGTGCCAGCAGCCGAGGACAGGGAATCCCTAACTATGGCTACACCTTC. This encodes CASSRGQGIPNYGYTF.